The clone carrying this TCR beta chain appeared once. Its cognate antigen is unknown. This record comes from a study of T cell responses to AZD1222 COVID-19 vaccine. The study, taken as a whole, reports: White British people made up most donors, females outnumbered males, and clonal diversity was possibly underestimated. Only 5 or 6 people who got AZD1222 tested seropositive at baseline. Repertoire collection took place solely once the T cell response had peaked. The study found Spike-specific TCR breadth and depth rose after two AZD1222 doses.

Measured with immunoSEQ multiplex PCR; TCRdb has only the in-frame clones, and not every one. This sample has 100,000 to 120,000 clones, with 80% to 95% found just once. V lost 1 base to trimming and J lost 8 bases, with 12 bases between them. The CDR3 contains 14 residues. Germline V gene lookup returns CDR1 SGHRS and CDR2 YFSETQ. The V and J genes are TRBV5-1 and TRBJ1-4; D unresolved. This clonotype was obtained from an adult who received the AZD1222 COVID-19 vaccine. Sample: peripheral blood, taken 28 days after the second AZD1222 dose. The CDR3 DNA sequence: TGCGCCAGCAGCTTGCGGGAGGATGGAGAAAAACTGTTTTTT. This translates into CASSLREDGEKLFF.